Presented here are 4 T cell receptor beta chains from one specimen sequenced in a study of blood T cell repertoires in COVID-19. Produced via immunoSEQ multiplex PCR; TCRdb's table is partial and in-frame only. The table has 140,000 or so clones, about 81% seen once. Source material: peripheral blood. The receptors stem from a woman older than 75 with acute or convalescent COVID-19.

This clone has just one count. The V gene is TRBV4-2, the J gene TRBJ1-2; 8 bases are shared with TRBD1. The CDR3 runs to 15 residues. The ends lost 1 base at V and 8 bases at J; junction bases unmatched: 9. CDR1 is LGHNA, CDR2 YNFKEQ, per germline. CDR3 protein: CASSQGPTGAWGYTF. CDR3 nucleotide sequence: TGTGCCAGCAGCCAAGGCCCGACAGGGGCATGGGGCTACACCTTC.

V usage is TRBV6-2 or TRBV6-3 and J usage is TRBJ2-3; 7 bases agree with TRBD1. V lost 4 bases, J lost 1 base, and 5 bases stayed unmatched. The length of the CDR3 is 15 residues. Germline CDR1 and CDR2: MNHEY and SVGEGT. In DNA form, the CDR3 reads TGTGCCAGCAGTTCAAGACAGGGACGCACAGATACGCAGTATTTT. This codes for CASSSRQGRTDTQYF.

The rearrangement links TRBV7-9 to TRBJ2-6; D not certain. Germline V gene data show CDR1 as SEHNR and CDR2 as FQNEAQ (reference sequence). The CDR3 contains 17 residues. Trimming shortened V by 0 bases and J by 0 bases, and 9 bases separated the two germline ends. CDR3 nucleotide sequence: TGTGCCAGCAGCTTAGCGGCAGGTAACTCTGGGGCCAACGTCCTGACTTTC. Translation: CASSLAAGNSGANVLTF.

The CDR3 bases are TGTGCCAGCAGCTCCACTGCAGGGTCCACTGAAGCTTTCTTT. This sequence encodes CASSSTAGSTEAFF. The chain links TRBV7-3 to TRBJ1-1; TRBD1 is a possible D gene (5 bases). The CDR3 contains 14 residues. Germline values: CDR1 SGHTA, CDR2 FQGTGA. The V gene lost 4 bases and the J gene lost 4 bases, with 13 bases spanning the gap.